This T cell receptor (beta chain) originates from a study of PD-L1 blockade in urothelial cancer. Study summary: At 6 weeks and at 3 weeks (second dose) after treatment start, blood was analyzed.

As for time point: pretreatment peripheral blood. This CDR3 is built from 14 residues. Germline CDR1 is SGHRS and CDR2 is YFSETQ. Trimming cost V 6 bases and J 4 bases; bases outside gene matches: 7. Clones were sequenced by immunoSEQ multiplex PCR, and TCRdb holds only the in-frame ones, with some missing. The sample has around 92,000 clones; 89% are singletons. Material: PBMCs, obtained around atezolizumab (anti-PD-L1) treatment. This clonotype was obtained from a woman of 80 years or more with urothelial cancer. The chain couples TRBV5-1 to TRBJ1-1; 9 bases line up with TRBD1. CDR3 sequence reads: CASKGQGGGTEAFF. CDR3 DNA sequence: TGCGCCAGCAAGGGACAGGGAGGGGGCACTGAAGCTTTCTTT.